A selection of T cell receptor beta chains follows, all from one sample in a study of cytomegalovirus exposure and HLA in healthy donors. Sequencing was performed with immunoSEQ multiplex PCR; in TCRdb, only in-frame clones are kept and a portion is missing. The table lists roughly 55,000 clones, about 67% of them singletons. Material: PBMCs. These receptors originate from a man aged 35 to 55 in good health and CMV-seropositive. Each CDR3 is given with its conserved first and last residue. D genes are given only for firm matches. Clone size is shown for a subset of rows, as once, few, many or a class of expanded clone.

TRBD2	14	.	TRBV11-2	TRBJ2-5	TGTGCCAGCAGCCCCGGTCGGGGGGGTGAGACCCAGTACTTC	CASSPGRGGETQYF
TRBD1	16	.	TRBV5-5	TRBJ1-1	TGTGCCAGCAGCTTGGGGCCGGACAGGGGGAATACTGAAGCTTTCTTT	CASSLGPDRGNTEAFF
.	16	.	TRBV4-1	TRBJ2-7	TGCGCCAGCAGCCAAGGCAGGGAAGCGTATCTCCCCGAGCAGTACTTC	CASSQGREAYLPEQYF
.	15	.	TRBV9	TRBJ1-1	TGTGCCAGCAGCGTAGCGGGGGGGGCGCACACTGAAGCTTTCTTT	CASSVAGGAHTEAFF
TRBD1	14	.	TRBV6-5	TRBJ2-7	TGTGCCAGCGGCCAAAGGGACAGCCCCTACGAGCAGTACTTC	CASGQRDSPYEQYF
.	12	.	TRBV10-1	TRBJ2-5	TGCGCCAGCAGTGACACAGAAGAGACCCAGTACTTC	CASSDTEETQYF
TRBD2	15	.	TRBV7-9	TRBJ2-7	TGTGCCAGCAGCTTAGGTGCCGGGGGGAGCTACGAGCAGTACTTC	CASSLGAGGSYEQYF
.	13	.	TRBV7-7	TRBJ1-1	TGTGCTAGCAGCGCCTCAGTGAACACTGAAGCTTTCTTT	CASSASVNTEAFF
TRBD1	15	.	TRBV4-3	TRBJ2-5	TGCGCCAGCAGCCAGGGACAGGGGTACCAAGAGACCCAGTACTTC	CASSQGQGYQETQYF
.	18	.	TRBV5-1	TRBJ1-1	TGCGCCAGCAGCTTGCAACCACAGGGAGGGGTAACTGGCACTGAAGCTTTCTTT	CASSLQPQGGVTGTEAFF
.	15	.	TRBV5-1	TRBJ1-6	TGCGCCAGCAGACAGGATTCCTCCTATAATTCACCCCTCCACTTT	CASRQDSSYNSPLHF
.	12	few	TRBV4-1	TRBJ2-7	TGCGCCAGCAGCCCCCGGGGGTTCGAGCAGTACTTC	CASSPRGFEQYF
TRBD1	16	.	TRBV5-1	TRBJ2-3	TGCGCCAGCAGCCTTGGCAACAGGGGGGCCACAGATACGCAGTATTTT	CASSLGNRGATDTQYF